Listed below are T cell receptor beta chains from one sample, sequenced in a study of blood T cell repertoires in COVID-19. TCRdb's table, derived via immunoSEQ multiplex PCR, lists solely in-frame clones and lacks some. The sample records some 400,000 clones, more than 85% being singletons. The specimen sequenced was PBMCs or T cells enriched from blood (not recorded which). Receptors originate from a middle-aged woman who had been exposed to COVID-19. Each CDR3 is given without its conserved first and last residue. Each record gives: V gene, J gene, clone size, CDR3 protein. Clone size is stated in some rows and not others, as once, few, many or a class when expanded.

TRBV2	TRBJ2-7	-	ASSASPGGPTGQY
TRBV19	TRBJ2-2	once	ASSNQQDTGELF
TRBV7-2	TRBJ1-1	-	ASSLAGRLYTEAF
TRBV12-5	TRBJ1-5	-	ASGPLQSRDSNQPQH
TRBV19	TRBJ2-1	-	ASSIPLGLKNEQF
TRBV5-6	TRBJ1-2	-	ASSLGTGGDT
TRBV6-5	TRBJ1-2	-	ASSRSGVGYGYT
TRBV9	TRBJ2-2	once	ASSVERTANTGELF
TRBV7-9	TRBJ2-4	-	ASSLALAGGPGNIQY
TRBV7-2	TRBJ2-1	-	ASSPRGVAYNEQF
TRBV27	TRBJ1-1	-	ASNMRPGGDTEAF
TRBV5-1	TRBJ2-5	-	ASSLRGGTPQETQY
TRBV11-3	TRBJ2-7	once	ASSLTSEQY
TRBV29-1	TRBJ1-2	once	SVAGTEANYGYT
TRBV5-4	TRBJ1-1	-	ASSVDWNTEAF
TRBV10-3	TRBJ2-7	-	ATDRGNYYEQY
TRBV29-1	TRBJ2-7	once	SVRPGTGAREQY
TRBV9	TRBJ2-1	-	ASSVGVVNEQF
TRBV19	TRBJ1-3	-	ASQRGNGNTIY
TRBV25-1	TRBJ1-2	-	ASSELGTGGVYGYT
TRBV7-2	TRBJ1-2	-	ASSFQGSNYGYT
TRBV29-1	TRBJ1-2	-	SVAHSTHYGYT
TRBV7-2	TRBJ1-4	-	ASSFSGGYEEKLF
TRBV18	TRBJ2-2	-	ASSPPFSGGHTGELF
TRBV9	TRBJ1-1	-	ASSVVSGGTEAF
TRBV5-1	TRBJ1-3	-	ASSLVGQGSLAGNTIY
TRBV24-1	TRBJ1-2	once	ATRGTGVSYGYT
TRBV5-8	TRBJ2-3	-	ASSPDRGYTDTQY
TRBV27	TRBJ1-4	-	ASSKRGAEGEKLF
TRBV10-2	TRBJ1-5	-	ASSEGTVSNQPQH
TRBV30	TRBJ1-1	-	AGRQGSHTEAF
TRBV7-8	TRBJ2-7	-	ASSLGSGSYEQY
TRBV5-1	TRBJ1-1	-	ASSLVAGSSTEAF
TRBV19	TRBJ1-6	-	ASSSQGMDNNSPLH
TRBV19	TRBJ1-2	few	ASIPKDRPYGYT
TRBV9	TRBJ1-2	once	ASSAPGQGYSNYGYT
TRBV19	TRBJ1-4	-	ASSIQGARGEKLF
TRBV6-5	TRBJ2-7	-	ASSYSGLAGDEQY
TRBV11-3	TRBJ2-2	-	ASSTSGPRTGELF
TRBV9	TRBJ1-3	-	ASSVSTETGNTIY
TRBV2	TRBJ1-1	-	ATLGQGNMNTEAF
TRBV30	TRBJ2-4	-	AWTKGQGAVIQY
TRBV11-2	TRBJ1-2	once	ASSPDRGDGYT
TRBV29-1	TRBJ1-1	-	SVEAPAGLNTEAF
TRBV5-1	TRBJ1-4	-	ASRQGLNEKLF
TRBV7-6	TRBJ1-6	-	ASSTTGGYNSPLH
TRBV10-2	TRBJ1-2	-	ASRPPGTGGGNYGYT
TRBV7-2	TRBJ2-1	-	ASSLVPVTGGSYNEQF
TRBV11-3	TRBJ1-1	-	ASSLRGLEAF